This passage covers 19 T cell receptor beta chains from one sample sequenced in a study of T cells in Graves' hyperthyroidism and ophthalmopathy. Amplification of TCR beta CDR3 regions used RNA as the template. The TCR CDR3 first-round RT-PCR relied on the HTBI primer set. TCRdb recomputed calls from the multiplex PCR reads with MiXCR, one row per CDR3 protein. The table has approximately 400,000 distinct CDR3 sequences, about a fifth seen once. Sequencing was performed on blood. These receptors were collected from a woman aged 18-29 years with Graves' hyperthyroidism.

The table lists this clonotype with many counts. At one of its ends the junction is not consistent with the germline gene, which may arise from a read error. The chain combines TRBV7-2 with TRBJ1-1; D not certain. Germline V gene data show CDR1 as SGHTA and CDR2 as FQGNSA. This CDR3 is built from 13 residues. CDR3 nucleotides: TGTGCCAGCAGCTTCTACCTGACGGTAGAAGTTTTCTTT. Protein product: CASSFYLTVEVFF.

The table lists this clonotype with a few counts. For the CDR3, the DNA is TGCGCCAGCAGCCAAGGATTTACAGGGAGGAGTTACGAGCAGTACTTC. This sequence encodes CASSQGFTGRSYEQYF. This chain links TRBV4-1 with TRBJ2-7; D may correspond to TRBD1 or TRBD2 (6 bases each). This CDR3 contains 16 residues. Germline V gene lookup returns CDR1 MGHRA and CDR2 YSYEKL. V gave up 1 base and J gave up 4 bases, with 17 bases separating them.

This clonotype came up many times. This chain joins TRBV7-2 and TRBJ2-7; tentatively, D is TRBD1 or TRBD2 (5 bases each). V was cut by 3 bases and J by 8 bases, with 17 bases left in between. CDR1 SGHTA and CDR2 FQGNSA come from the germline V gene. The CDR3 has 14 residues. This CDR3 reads CASSLSEGPTQQYF. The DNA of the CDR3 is TGTGCCAGCAGCTTGAGTGAGGGACCTACTCAGCAGTACTTC.

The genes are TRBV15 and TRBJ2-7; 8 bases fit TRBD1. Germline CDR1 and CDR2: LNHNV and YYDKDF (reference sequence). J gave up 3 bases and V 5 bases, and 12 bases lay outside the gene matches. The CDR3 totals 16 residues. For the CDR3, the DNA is TGTGCCACCAGCCCTTCGCGGACAGGGACCGTCTACGAGCAGTACTTC. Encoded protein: CATSPSRTGTVYEQYF. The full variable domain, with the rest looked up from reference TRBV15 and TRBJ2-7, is DAMVIQNPRYQVTQFGKPVTLSCSQTLNHNVMYWYQQKSSQAPKLLFHYYDKDFNNEADTPDNFQSRRPNTSFCFLDIRSPGLGDTAMYLCATSPSRTGTVYEQYFGPGTRLTVT.

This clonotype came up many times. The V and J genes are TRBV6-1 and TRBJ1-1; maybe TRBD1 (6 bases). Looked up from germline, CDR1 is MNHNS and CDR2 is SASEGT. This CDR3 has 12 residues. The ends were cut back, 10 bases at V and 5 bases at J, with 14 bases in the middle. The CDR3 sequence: CAIGGGRTEAFF. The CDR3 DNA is TGTGCCATCGGGGGGGGGCGGACTGAAGCTTTCTTT.

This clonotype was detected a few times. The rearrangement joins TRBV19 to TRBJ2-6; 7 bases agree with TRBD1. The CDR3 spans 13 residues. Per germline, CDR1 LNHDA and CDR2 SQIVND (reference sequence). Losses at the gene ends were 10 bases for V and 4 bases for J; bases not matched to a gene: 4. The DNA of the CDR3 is TGTGCCACCGACAGGGCCGGGGCCAACGTCCTGACTTTC. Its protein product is CATDRAGANVLTF.

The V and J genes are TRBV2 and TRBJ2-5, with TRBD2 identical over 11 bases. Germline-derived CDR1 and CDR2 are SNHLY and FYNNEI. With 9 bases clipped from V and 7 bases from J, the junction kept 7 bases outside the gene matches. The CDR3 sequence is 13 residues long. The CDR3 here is CASYSGGAVTQYF. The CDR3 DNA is TGTGCCAGTTATAGCGGGGGGGCCGTGACCCAGTACTTC.

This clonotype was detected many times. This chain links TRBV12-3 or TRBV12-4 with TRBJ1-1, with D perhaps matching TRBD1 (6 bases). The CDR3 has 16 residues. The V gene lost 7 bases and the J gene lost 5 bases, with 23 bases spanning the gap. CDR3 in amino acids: CASTALDRPAGTEAFF. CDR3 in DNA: TGTGCCAGCACCGCCCTTGACAGGCCAGCGGGGACTGAAGCTTTCTTT.

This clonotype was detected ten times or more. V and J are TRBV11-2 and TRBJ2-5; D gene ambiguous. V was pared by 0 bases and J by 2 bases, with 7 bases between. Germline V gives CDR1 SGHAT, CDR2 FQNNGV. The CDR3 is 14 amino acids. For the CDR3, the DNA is TGTGCCAGCAGCTTAGAGGTCGGACAAGAGACCCAGTACTTC. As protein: CASSLEVGQETQYF.

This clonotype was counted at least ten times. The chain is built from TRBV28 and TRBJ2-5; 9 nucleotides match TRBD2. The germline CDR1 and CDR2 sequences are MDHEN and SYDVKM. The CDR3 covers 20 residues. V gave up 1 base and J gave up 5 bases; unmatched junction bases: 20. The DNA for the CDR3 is TGTGCCAGCAGTTTATTCCTCTGGTTGCCTAGCGGGGCGGCCATCGAGACCCAGTACTTC. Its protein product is CASSLFLWLPSGAAIETQYF.

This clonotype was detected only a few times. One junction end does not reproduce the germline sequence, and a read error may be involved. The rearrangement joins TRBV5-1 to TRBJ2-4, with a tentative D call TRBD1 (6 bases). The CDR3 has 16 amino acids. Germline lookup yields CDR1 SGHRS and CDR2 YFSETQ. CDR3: CASSLMAGLRGNIKYF. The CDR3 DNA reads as TGCGCCAGCAGCTTGATGGCAGGGCTTAGGGGGAACATTAAGTACTTC.

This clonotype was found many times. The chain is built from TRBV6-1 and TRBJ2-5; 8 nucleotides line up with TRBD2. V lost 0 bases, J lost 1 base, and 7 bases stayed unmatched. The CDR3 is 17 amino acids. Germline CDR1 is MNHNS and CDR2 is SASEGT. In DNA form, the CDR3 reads TGTGCCAGCAGTGAAGCGCTGCGGGGGGTGCCCCAAGAGACCCAGTACTTC. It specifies CASSEALRGVPQETQYF.

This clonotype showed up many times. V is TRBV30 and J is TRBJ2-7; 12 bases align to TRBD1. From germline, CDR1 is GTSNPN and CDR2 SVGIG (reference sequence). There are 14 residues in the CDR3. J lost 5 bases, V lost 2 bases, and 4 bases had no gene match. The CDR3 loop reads CAWSPGTGGNEQYF. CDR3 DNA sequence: TGTGCCTGGAGTCCCGGGACAGGGGGCAACGAGCAGTACTTC.

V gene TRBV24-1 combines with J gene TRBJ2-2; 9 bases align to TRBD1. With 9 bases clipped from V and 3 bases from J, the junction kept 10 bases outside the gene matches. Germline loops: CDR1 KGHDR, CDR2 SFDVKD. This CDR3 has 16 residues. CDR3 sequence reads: CATSSTRDRDTGELFF. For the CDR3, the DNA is TGTGCCACCTCCTCAACCCGGGACAGGGACACCGGGGAGCTGTTTTTT.

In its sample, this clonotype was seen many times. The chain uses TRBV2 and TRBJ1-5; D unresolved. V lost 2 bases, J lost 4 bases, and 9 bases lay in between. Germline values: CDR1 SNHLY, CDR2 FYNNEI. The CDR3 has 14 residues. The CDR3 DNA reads TGTGCCAGCAGTGAACTCCGCGGGAATCAGCCCCAGCATTTT. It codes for CASSELRGNQPQHF.

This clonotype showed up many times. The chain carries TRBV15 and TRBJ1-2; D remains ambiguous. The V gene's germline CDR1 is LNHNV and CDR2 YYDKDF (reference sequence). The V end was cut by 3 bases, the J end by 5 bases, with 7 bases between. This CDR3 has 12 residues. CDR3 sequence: CATSSPGYGYTF. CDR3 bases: TGTGCCACCAGCAGTCCTGGGTATGGCTACACCTTC.

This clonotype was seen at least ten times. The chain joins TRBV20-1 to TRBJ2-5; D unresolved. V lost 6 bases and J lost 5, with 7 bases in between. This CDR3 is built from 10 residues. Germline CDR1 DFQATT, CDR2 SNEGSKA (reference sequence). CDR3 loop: CSALLETQYF. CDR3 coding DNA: TGCAGTGCCCTCTTGGAGACCCAGTACTTC.

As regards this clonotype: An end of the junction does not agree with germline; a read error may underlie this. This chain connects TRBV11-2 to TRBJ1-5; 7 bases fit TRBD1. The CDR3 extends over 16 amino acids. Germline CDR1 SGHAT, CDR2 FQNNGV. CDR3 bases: TGTGCCAGCAGCTTAAACACAGGGGTAAAACGTCAGCCCCGGCATTTT. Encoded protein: CASSLNTGVKRQPRHF.

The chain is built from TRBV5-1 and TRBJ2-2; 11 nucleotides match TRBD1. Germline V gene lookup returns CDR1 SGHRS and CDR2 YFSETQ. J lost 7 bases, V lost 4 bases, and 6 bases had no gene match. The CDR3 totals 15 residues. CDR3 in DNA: TGCGCCAGCAGCAAGGACAGGGGGCGATTCGGGGAGCTGTTTTTT. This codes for CASSKDRGRFGELFF. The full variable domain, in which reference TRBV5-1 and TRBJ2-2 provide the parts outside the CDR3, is KAGVTQTPRYLIKTRGQQVTLSCSPISGHRSVSWYQQTPGQGLQFLFEYFSETQRNKGNFPGRFSGRQFSNSRSEMNVSTLELGDSALYLCASSKDRGRFGELFFGEGSRLTVL.